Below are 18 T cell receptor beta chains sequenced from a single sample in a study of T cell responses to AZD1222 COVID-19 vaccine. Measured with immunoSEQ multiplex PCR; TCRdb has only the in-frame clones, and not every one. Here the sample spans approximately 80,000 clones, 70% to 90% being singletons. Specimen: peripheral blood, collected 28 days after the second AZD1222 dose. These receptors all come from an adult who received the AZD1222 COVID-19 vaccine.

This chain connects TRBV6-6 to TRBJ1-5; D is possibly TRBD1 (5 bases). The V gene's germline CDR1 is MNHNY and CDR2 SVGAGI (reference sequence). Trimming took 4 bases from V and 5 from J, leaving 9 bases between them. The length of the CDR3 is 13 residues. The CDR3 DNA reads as TGTGCCAGCAGTTGGGGGACTCATCAGCCCCAGCATTTT. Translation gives CASSWGTHQPQHF.

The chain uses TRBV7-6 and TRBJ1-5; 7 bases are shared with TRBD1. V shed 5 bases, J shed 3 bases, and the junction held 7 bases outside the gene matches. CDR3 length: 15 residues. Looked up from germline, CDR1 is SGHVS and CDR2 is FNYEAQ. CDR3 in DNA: TGTGCCAGCAGCCGCCCGACAGGGATCAATCAGCCCCAGCATTTT. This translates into CASSRPTGINQPQHF. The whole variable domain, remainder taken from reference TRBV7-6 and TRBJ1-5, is GAGVSQSPRYKVTKRGQDVALRCDPISGHVSLYWYRQALGQGPEFLTYFNYEAQQDKSGLPNDRFSAERPEGSISTLTIQRTEQRDSAMYRCASSRPTGINQPQHFGDGTRLSIL.

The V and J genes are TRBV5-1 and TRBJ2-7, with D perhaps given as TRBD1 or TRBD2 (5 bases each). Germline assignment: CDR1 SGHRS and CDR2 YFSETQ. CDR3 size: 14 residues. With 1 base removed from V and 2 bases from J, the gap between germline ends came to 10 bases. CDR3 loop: CASSLSSGPYEQYF. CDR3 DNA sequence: TGCGCCAGCAGCTTGAGTTCGGGGCCCTACGAGCAGTACTTC.

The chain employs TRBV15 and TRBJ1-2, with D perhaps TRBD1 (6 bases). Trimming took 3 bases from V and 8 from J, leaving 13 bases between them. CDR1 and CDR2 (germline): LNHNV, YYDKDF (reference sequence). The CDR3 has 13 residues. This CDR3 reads CATSSPGERGYTF. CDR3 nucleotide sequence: TGTGCCACCAGCAGTCCAGGGGAGCGCGGCTACACCTTC.

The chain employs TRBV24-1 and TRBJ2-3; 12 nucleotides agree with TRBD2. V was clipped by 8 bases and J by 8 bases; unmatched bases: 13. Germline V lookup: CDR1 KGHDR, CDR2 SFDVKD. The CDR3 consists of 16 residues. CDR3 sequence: CATKSTGLAGFGTQYF. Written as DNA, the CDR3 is TGTGCCACCAAGTCAACTGGACTAGCGGGATTTGGTACGCAGTATTTT.

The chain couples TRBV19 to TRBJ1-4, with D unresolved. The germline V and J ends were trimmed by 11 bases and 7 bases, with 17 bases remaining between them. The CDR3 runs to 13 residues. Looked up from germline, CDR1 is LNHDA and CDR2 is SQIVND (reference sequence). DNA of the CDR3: TGTGCCTCAGCCGGGAGGATGAGTGAAAAACTGTTTTTT. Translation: CASAGRMSEKLFF.

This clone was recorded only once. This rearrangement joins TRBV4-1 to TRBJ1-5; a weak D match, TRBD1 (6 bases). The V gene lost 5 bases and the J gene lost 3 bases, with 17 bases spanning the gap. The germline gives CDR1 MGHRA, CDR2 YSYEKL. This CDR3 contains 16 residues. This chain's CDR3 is CASSEIQGVPNQPQHF. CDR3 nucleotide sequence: TGCGCCAGCAGCGAAATACAGGGAGTCCCCAATCAGCCCCAGCATTTT.

The CDR3 spells CASSGSRDRGPKVGELFF. CDR3 DNA sequence: TGTGCCAGCAGCGGTAGCCGGGACAGGGGCCCCAAAGTCGGGGAGCTGTTTTTT. V and J are TRBV9 and TRBJ2-2; 10 bases are a match to TRBD1. CDR3 size: 18 residues. Germline CDR1 reads SGDLS; CDR2 reads YYNGEE. Trimming removed 3 bases from V and 7 bases from J; junction bases left unmatched: 15.

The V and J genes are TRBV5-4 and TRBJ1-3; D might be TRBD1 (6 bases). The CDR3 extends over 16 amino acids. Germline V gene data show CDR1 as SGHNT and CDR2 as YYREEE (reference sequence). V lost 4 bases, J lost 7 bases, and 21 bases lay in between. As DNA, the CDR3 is TGTGCCAGCAGCGGGGAAAGGCAGGGGTTACCTAACACCATATATTTT. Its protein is CASSGERQGLPNTIYF.

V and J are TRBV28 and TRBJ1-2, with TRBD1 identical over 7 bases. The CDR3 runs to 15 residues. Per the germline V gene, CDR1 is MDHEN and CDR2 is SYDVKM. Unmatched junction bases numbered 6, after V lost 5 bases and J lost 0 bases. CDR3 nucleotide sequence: TGTGCCAGCAGTCAGGGGGGACAGACTAACTATGGCTACACCTTC. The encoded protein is CASSQGGQTNYGYTF.

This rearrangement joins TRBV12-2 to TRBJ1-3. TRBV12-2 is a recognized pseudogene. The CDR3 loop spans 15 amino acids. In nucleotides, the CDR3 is TGTGCAAGTCGCCCAAGGTCTAGCTCTGGAAACACCATATATTTT. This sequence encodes CASRPRSSSGNTIYF.

CDR3 sequence: CASSQDRVHGAFF. The DNA of the CDR3 is TGTGCCAGCAGCCAAGACAGGGTCCATGGAGCTTTCTTT. The chain has TRBV11-2 and TRBJ1-1; 7 bases are shared with TRBD1. The CDR3 runs to 13 residues. V shed 5 bases, J shed 10 bases, and the junction held 10 bases outside the gene matches. Germline V CDR1 and CDR2: SGHAT, FQNNGV.

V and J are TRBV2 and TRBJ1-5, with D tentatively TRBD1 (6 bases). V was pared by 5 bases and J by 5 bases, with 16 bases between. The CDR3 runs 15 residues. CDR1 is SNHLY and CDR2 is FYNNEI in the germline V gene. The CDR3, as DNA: TGTGCCAGCAGTAAGGAGGACAGCTCATATCAGCCCCAGCATTTT. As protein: CASSKEDSSYQPQHF.

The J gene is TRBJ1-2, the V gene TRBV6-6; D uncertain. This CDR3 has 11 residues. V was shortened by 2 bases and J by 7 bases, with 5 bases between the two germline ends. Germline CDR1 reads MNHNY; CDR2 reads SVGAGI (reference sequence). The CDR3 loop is CASSYAGGYTF. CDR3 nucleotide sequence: TGTGCCAGCAGTTACGCAGGTGGCTACACCTTC.

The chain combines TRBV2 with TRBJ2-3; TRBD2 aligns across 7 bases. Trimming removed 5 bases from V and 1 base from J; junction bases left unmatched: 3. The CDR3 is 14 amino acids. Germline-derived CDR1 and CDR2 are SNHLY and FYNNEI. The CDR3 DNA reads TGTGCCAGCAGTAGCGGGGTGGGCACAGATACGCAGTATTTT. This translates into CASSSGVGTDTQYF.

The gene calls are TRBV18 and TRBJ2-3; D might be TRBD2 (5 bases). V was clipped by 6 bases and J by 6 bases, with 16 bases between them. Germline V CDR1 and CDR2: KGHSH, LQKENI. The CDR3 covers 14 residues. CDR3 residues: CASSLGVKGDTQYF. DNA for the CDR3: TGTGCCAGCTCCCTCGGGGTCAAAGGGGATACGCAGTATTTT.

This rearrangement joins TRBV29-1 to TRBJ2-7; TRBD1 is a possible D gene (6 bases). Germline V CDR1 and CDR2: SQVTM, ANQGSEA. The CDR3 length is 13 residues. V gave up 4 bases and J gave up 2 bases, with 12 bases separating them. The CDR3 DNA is TGCAGCGTTGGGGGACACAATACCTACGAGCAGTACTTC. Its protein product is CSVGGHNTYEQYF.

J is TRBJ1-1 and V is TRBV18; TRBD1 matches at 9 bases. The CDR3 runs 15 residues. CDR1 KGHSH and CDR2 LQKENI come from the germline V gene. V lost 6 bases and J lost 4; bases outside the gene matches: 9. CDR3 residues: CASSLGTGLLTEAFF. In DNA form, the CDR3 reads TGTGCCAGCTCCCTTGGGACAGGGCTCCTCACTGAAGCTTTCTTT.